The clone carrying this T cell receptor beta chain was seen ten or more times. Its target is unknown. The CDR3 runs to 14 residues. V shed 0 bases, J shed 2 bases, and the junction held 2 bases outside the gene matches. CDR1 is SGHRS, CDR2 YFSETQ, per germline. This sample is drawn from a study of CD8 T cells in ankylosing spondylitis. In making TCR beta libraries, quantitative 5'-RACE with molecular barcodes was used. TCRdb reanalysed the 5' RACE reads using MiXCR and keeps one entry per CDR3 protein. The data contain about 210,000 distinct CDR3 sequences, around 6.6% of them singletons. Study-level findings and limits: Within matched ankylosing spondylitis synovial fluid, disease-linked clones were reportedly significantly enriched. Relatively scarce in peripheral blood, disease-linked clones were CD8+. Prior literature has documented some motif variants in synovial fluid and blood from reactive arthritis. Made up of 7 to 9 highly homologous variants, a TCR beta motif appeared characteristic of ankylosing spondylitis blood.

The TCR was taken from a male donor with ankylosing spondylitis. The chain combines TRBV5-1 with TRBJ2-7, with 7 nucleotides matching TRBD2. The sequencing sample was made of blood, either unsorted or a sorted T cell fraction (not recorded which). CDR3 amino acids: CASSLVAGAYEQYF. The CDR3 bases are TGCGCCAGCAGCTTGGTCGCGGGAGCCTACGAGCAGTACTTC.